Below, one TCR beta chain is given with its context. This clonotype was counted many times. Its antigen is unknown. No qualities accompany the bases; no much larger clone lies one base away. A distance of 7 bases separates the germline ends of V and J, which lose 1 base and 1 base respectively. The CDR3, cysteine through phenylalanine, is 14 amino acids long. Here the CDR3 DNA is all that survives: 42 bases in frame from base 1. According to the germline V gene, CDR1 reads SNHLY and CDR2 reads FYNNEI. The data were obtained in a study of neurological immune-mediated disorders (dated by TCRdb to 2018 to 2020). Study-wide context: Peripheral blood TCR-beta repertoires from HTLV-I-associated myelopathy (HAM/TSP) patients, multiple sclerosis patients and healthy controls were compared by UMI-based sequencing. The 85 to 110 TCR-beta libraries included longitudinal samples, technical triplicates and paired sorted CD4+ and CD8+ T-cell subsets alongside PBMC samples. The cohort was made up of approximately 65 subjects, consisting of about 15 HAM/TSP patients, approximately 35 multiple sclerosis patients and around 20 healthy controls.

Healthy controls were blood bank volunteers in Maryland, USA. For the unsorted PBMC libraries, 2 million PBMCs were stored in RNAlater at -80 degrees C until RNA extraction and were used to generate the libraries. PBMCs were separated from peripheral blood using Ficoll-Hypaque density gradient centrifugation and then cryopreserved in liquid nitrogen. cDNA was synthesized by template-switch 5'RACE using a primer carrying a 10-nucleotide random unique molecular identifier by which each TCR transcript was tagged. Every sequencing run yielded over 190 million TCR-beta sequences covering 15-18 subjects. Total RNA was extracted with the RNeasy kit. The KAPA Real-time Library Amplification kit was used to amplify TCR-beta VDJ regions with primers for the TCR constant region and the 5'RACE anchor. Sample indexes and Illumina adaptors were added in a first PCR, after which library yield was increased in a second PCR. The roughly 650 bp TCR product was size-selected on a 2% E-gel SizeSelection system after Ampure bead purification. Before pooling, library quality was assessed on a Bioanalyzer, concentration was determined with Qubit, and library quantification was performed with the Kapa Library Quantification kit. Libraries were sequenced paired-end 2 x 150 bp on an Illumina HiSeq 2500. To increase sequence diversity, about 23-30% phiX was spiked into each library pool. Per the authors' processing: Quality-filtered reads were processed with the UMI-based MiGEC pipeline, which removed over 75% of raw TCR sequences during error correction. VDJ genes were aligned to IMGT germline references, and clonotypes were defined by unique CDR3 amino acid sequence plus V-J genes. Clonal expansion, Shannon diversity, and CDR3 relatedness (CalcPairwiseDistances, ClusterSamples) were evaluated with VDJtools, and phylogenetic trees were built with CLCbio workbench. A clone was classed as expanded if it had 8 or more unique UMIs, a cutoff based on coefficient-of-variation modelling across technical triplicates. TCRdb ran its own pipeline on the public reads, namely fastp trimming at Q25 and MiXCR clone calling, and kept in-frame beta chains. Every distinct CDR3 protein forms one entry, paired with its most common genes and DNA. The V and J calls were not made by the authors but by TCRdb's processing. This sample holds some 47,000 distinct CDR3 sequences; roughly 15% were observed only once. The ten largest clones add up to about 4.7% of the sample.

Study-wide conclusions, independent of this receptor: TCR clonal expansion was highest in HAM/TSP patients and lowest in MS patients, with MS patients falling below even healthy controls. No identical CDR3 amino acid sequences were found to be shared among expanded clones across subjects, suggesting that TCR-beta repertoires were private in all groups.

The V and J genes are TRBV2 and TRBJ2-5; D gene: possibly TRBD1, on 5 matching bases. The sequence came from a man aged 55 to 70 in good health. Source material: PBMCs. The DNA reads as follows: TGTGCCAGCAGTGAAGGTGGGGCCCAAGAGACCCAGTACTTC. The translation is CASSEGGAQETQYF.